This TCR beta chain originates from a study of shared clonotypes between healthy human individuals. Whole-study results and caveats: Generation probabilities were higher for clonotypes shared across all four sorted-subset donors than for unshared ones.

The CDR3 length is 13 residues. V dropped 4 bases and J dropped 3 bases, with 9 bases sitting between them. Germline-derived CDR1 and CDR2 are MGHRA and YSYEKL. CD8 cells classed as naive were CD45RO-negative and positively selected for CCR7, excluding terminally differentiated effector memory CD45RA+ cells. The protocol was immunoSEQ multiplex PCR, while the TCRdb copy is restricted to in-frame clones and leaves out a portion. The table lists around 1,900,000 clones, around 93% of them singletons. For this clone: Its antigen is not identified. This same CDR3 is encoded by further DNA sequences in the sample.

The receptor was isolated from a young man in good health. Some clones in this sample may be carry-over from other donors' samples. V usage is TRBV4-1 and J usage is TRBJ1-1; D not certain. The source material was naive CD8+ T cells from PBMCs. CDR3 sequence (DNA): TGCGCCAGCAGCCCTCGCCGCGACACTGAAGCTTTCTTT. It translates to CASSPRRDTEAFF.